A single sample gave rise to the 8 T cell receptor beta chains below, sequenced in a study of shared clonotypes between healthy human individuals (dated by TCRdb to 2018 to 2021). Library prep was done by the immunoSEQ multiplex PCR assay. The table comes from immuneACCESS by way of TCRdb, which keeps in-frame sequences with V and J called. Part of the clones is missing from these tables; in studies checked, under half for an unresolved V gene and the rest for unknown reasons. The sample records about 2.4 million clones, over 85% of which are singletons. In total, the top ten clones hold around 0.37% of the sample. The source material was naive CD4+ T cells from PBMCs. The cell subset or site tag for this specimen amounts to: CD45RA+ positively selected. These receptors all come from a man in his late teens or twenties in good health. Some clones in this sample may be carry-over from other donors' samples.

The chain links TRBV28 to TRBJ2-5; D not certain. CDR1 is MDHEN and CDR2 is SYDVKM in the germline V gene. V was trimmed by 3 bases and J by 1 base, leaving 9 bases between them. The CDR3 spans 14 residues. The CDR3 is CASSFSFSQETQYF. DNA for the CDR3: TGTGCCAGCAGTTTTTCTTTTAGCCAAGAGACCCAGTACTTC.

This chain uses TRBV19 with TRBJ2-3; no clear D. From germline, CDR1 is LNHDA and CDR2 SQIVND (reference sequence). V lost 4 bases, J lost 6 bases, and 14 bases lay in between. The CDR3 length is 14 residues. The CDR3 nucleotides are TGTGCCAGTAGTAGTGGTGGGTTGCCGGATACGCAGTATTTT. This encodes CASSSGGLPDTQYF.

The genes are TRBV5-1 and TRBJ1-2; D possibly corresponds to TRBD1 (5 bases). V was clipped by 4 bases and J by 4 bases, with 14 bases between them. Looked up from germline, CDR1 is SGHRS and CDR2 is YFSETQ. The CDR3 length is 14 residues. CDR3 nucleotides: TGCGCCAGCAGCCCCAACCCCGGGGCCTATGGCTACACCTTC. This gives the protein CASSPNPGAYGYTF.

In DNA, the CDR3 is TGTGCCAGCAGCGCCCCTATTAATCGGGACTACACCTTC. This codes for CASSAPINRDYTF. This sequence joins TRBV9 and TRBJ1-2; no clear D. CDR1 and CDR2 from the germline V gene are SGDLS and YYNGEE. Trimming took off 3 bases at V and 10 bases at J, with 16 bases between the two ends. This CDR3 comprises 13 residues.

The V gene is TRBV5-1, the J gene TRBJ2-4; D uncertain. The V end was cut by 2 bases, the J end by 0 bases, with 6 bases between. The CDR3 runs 14 residues. Germline V CDR1 and CDR2: SGHRS, YFSETQ. The CDR3 DNA is TGCGCCAGCAGCTTTTCGGAAGCCAAAAACATTCAGTACTTC. Protein product: CASSFSEAKNIQYF.

V is TRBV15 and J is TRBJ2-7; tentatively, D is TRBD2 (5 bases). CDR1 and CDR2 from the germline V gene are LNHNV and YYDKDF (reference sequence). The CDR3 is made up of 15 amino acids. V was pared by 9 bases and J by 3 bases, with 21 bases between. CDR3 in amino acids: CATASASRGFYEQYF. CDR3 DNA: TGTGCCACTGCGTCGGCGTCGCGAGGGTTCTACGAGCAGTACTTC.

The chain has TRBV4-2 and TRBJ2-7; TRBD2 matches at 14 bases. Germline loops: CDR1 LGHNA, CDR2 YNFKEQ. This CDR3 contains 16 residues. The ends lost 1 base at V and 12 bases at J; junction bases unmatched: 11. The CDR3 reads CASSQGGGLAGDRWYF. For the CDR3, the DNA is TGTGCCAGCAGCCAAGGTGGGGGACTAGCGGGAGATCGCTGGTACTTC.

With regard to this clone: Additional DNA sequences in this sample encode the identical CDR3. The rearrangement links TRBV5-4 to TRBJ2-7, with D maybe TRBD1 (5 bases). V was shortened by 0 bases and J by 3 bases, with 10 bases between the two germline ends. Germline loops: CDR1 SGHNT, CDR2 YYREEE (reference sequence). CDR3 length: 14 residues. The CDR3 sequence: CASSLAGSHYEQYF. Written as DNA, the CDR3 is TGTGCCAGCAGCTTGGCAGGGTCCCACTACGAGCAGTACTTC.